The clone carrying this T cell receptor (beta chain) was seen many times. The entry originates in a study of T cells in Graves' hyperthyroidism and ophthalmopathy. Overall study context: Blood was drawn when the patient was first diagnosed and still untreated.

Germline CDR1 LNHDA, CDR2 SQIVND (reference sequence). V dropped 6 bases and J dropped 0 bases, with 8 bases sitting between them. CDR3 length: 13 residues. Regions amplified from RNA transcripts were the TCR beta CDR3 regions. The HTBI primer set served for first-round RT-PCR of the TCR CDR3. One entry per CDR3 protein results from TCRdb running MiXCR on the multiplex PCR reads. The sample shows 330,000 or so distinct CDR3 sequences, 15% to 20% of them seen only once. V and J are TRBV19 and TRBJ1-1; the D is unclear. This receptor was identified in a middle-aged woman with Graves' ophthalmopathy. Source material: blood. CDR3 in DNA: TGTGCCAGTAGGATTCAAATGAACACTGAAGCTTTCTTT. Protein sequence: CASRIQMNTEAFF.